These T cell receptor beta chains were read from a single sample in a study of T-cell reconstitution after alpha-beta-depleted transplantation in children. MiXCR, run by TCRdb on the PCR reads, gives a single entry per CDR3 protein. This repertoire shows some 830,000 distinct CDR3 sequences, roughly 16% found once; its top ten account for roughly 5%. The source material was PBMCs, mostly from graft donor cells, sampled 360 days after TCRalphabeta/CD19-depleted stem cell transplant. The receptor source for this set is a male patient younger than 18 who had a stem cell transplant for acute lymphoblastic leukemia, so the T cells may come from the graft donor. Both conserved end residues are part of each CDR3. The order of the fields is D gene, V gene, clone size, J gene, CDR3 DNA, CDR3 protein. The D gene is left open where the match is weak. Clone sizes are given selectively: once, few, many, or a class where the clone is expanded.

d_gene: .
v_gene: TRBV28
abundance: .
j_gene: TRBJ2-1
CDR3nt: TGTGCCAGCAGTTCCCCCCCAGCGGCCTACAATGAGCAGTTCTTC
CDR3aa: CASSSPPAAYNEQFF

d_gene: TRBD1
v_gene: TRBV24-1
abundance: .
j_gene: TRBJ2-7
CDR3nt: TGTGCCACCAGTGCCGAGACAGGGAGCTCCTACGAGCAGTACTTC
CDR3aa: CATSAETGSSYEQYF

d_gene: TRBD2
v_gene: TRBV9
abundance: .
j_gene: TRBJ2-7
CDR3nt: TGTGCCAGCAGCGTAAGTCCTAGCGGGAGCTTTTCCTACGAGCAGTACTTC
CDR3aa: CASSVSPSGSFSYEQYF

d_gene: TRBD1
v_gene: TRBV20-1
abundance: .
j_gene: TRBJ2-2
CDR3nt: TGCAGTGCTAGAGGGTCGGGGACAGCGAACACCGGGGAGCTGTTTTTT
CDR3aa: CSARGSGTANTGELFF

d_gene: TRBD2
v_gene: TRBV20-1
abundance: once
j_gene: TRBJ2-1
CDR3nt: TGCAGTGCTAGCGAAGTTGAGCTAGCGGGAGTTGAGCAGTTCTTC
CDR3aa: CSASEVELAGVEQFF

d_gene: .
v_gene: TRBV15
abundance: .
j_gene: TRBJ2-7
CDR3nt: TGTGCCACCAGCAGCCCCCACAGTTACGAGCAGTACTTC
CDR3aa: CATSSPHSYEQYF

d_gene: .
v_gene: TRBV27
abundance: few
j_gene: TRBJ2-7
CDR3nt: TGTGCCAGCAGTTTCGGGGAGGATAAGAGCTCCTACGAGCAGTACTTC
CDR3aa: CASSFGEDKSSYEQYF

d_gene: .
v_gene: TRBV30
abundance: few
j_gene: TRBJ2-3
CDR3nt: TGTGCCTGGGGATTGGGCGCTACTAGCACAGATACGCAGTATTTT
CDR3aa: CAWGLGATSTDTQYF

d_gene: .
v_gene: TRBV5-1
abundance: few
j_gene: TRBJ1-2
CDR3nt: TGCGCCAGCCAGCTCTATGGCTACACCTTC
CDR3aa: CASQLYGYTF

d_gene: TRBD2
v_gene: TRBV7-2
abundance: .
j_gene: TRBJ2-1
CDR3nt: TGTGCCAGCAAAACCGGGACTAACTACAATGAGCAGTTCTTC
CDR3aa: CASKTGTNYNEQFF

d_gene: TRBD2
v_gene: TRBV4-1
abundance: once
j_gene: TRBJ2-1
CDR3nt: TGCGCCACCAGCCCCCCTCCTAGCGGGAGGGGGGTGCAGTTCTTC
CDR3aa: CATSPPPSGRGVQFF

d_gene: TRBD1
v_gene: TRBV4-1
abundance: few
j_gene: TRBJ2-3
CDR3nt: TGCGCCAGCAGCCAAGAAGACAGGGGGTCCCCAGATACGCAGTATTTT
CDR3aa: CASSQEDRGSPDTQYF

d_gene: .
v_gene: TRBV5-1
abundance: .
j_gene: TRBJ1-1
CDR3nt: TGCGCCAGCAGCTCCCGACAGGCAGCCAACACTGAAGCTTTCTTT
CDR3aa: CASSSRQAANTEAFF

d_gene: TRBD2
v_gene: TRBV29-1
abundance: .
j_gene: TRBJ2-3
CDR3nt: TGCAGCGTTGGGCGTTCGGGACTAGCGGGAGTAGTGGATACGCAGTATTTT
CDR3aa: CSVGRSGLAGVVDTQYF

d_gene: TRBD2
v_gene: TRBV5-1
abundance: many
j_gene: TRBJ2-1
CDR3nt: TGCGCCAGCAGCTTAGTATGGCCGGCGGGAGTAGGTCATGAGCAGTTCTTC
CDR3aa: CASSLVWPAGVGHEQFF

d_gene: .
v_gene: TRBV29-1
abundance: .
j_gene: TRBJ2-1
CDR3nt: TGCAGCGTTGGTCCACGCCCTTGGGGCAATGAGCAGTTCTTC
CDR3aa: CSVGPRPWGNEQFF

d_gene: .
v_gene: TRBV20-1
abundance: .
j_gene: TRBJ2-1
CDR3nt: TGCAGTGCCGAACCTAGGGGACTCTACTACAATGAGCAGTTCTTC
CDR3aa: CSAEPRGLYYNEQFF

d_gene: .
v_gene: TRBV9
abundance: few
j_gene: TRBJ2-3
CDR3nt: TGTGCCAGCAGCGTAGAGGGACTCGGCACAGATACGCAGTATTTT
CDR3aa: CASSVEGLGTDTQYF

d_gene: TRBD1
v_gene: TRBV2
abundance: .
j_gene: TRBJ2-7
CDR3nt: TGTGCCAGCAGTGAAGCCCCCCCGACAGGGGGATTGGCCTACGAGCAGTACTTC
CDR3aa: CASSEAPPTGGLAYEQYF

d_gene: TRBD2
v_gene: TRBV4-1
abundance: few
j_gene: TRBJ2-2
CDR3nt: TGCGCCAGCAGTACTCTCGCGGGAGGCACCGGGGAGCTGTTTTTT
CDR3aa: CASSTLAGGTGELFF

d_gene: TRBD2
v_gene: TRBV5-1
abundance: .
j_gene: TRBJ2-1
CDR3nt: TGCGCCAGCAGCTTGGCCGTCGGGCTAGCGGGCAATGAGCAGTTCTTC
CDR3aa: CASSLAVGLAGNEQFF

d_gene: TRBD1
v_gene: TRBV7-9
abundance: few
j_gene: TRBJ1-2
CDR3nt: TGTGCCAGCAGCCCCGGACAGGGGGTTCGATATGGCTACACCTTC
CDR3aa: CASSPGQGVRYGYTF

d_gene: .
v_gene: TRBV13
abundance: few
j_gene: TRBJ1-4
CDR3nt: TGTGCCAGCAGCGTCGGTGGATATCAACTGTTTTTT
CDR3aa: CASSVGGYQLFF

d_gene: .
v_gene: TRBV30
abundance: few
j_gene: TRBJ2-2
CDR3nt: TGTGCCTGGTCCAGTGGGACCGGGGAGCTGTTTTTT
CDR3aa: CAWSSGTGELFF

d_gene: TRBD1
v_gene: TRBV11-2
abundance: many
j_gene: TRBJ2-5
CDR3nt: TGTGCCAGCAGCCCACAGGACAGGGGACGGGGATCACAAGAGACCCAGTACTTC
CDR3aa: CASSPQDRGRGSQETQYF

d_gene: TRBD1
v_gene: TRBV9
abundance: .
j_gene: TRBJ2-7
CDR3nt: TGTGCCAGCAGCGTCTCGACAGGGATATCCTACGAGCAGTACTTC
CDR3aa: CASSVSTGISYEQYF

d_gene: TRBD2
v_gene: TRBV11-1
abundance: .
j_gene: TRBJ2-7
CDR3nt: TGTGCCAGCAGCTTAGCGCAGCCCCTAGCGGGATACAGGGGCTCCTACGAGCAGTACTTC
CDR3aa: CASSLAQPLAGYRGSYEQYF

d_gene: .
v_gene: TRBV20-1
abundance: .
j_gene: TRBJ1-2
CDR3nt: TGCAGTGCTAGAGATTACCGGCCCTATGGCTACACCTTC
CDR3aa: CSARDYRPYGYTF

d_gene: .
v_gene: TRBV15
abundance: .
j_gene: TRBJ2-4
CDR3nt: TGTGCCACCAGCAGAGATCAGGAGGCGAGGGGGATTCAGTACTTC
CDR3aa: CATSRDQEARGIQYF

d_gene: TRBD1
v_gene: TRBV12-3/TRBV12-4
abundance: .
j_gene: TRBJ1-6
CDR3nt: TGTGCCAGCCATCGACAGGGCGGGAATTCACCCCTCCACTTT
CDR3aa: CASHRQGGNSPLHF

d_gene: .
v_gene: TRBV24-1
abundance: .
j_gene: TRBJ2-3
CDR3nt: TGTGCCACCAGTGATACCAACAGGGCTGGCACAGATACGCAGTATTTT
CDR3aa: CATSDTNRAGTDTQYF

d_gene: .
v_gene: TRBV9
abundance: few
j_gene: TRBJ2-5
CDR3nt: TGTGCCAGCAGCGTAGTGCAGGGTGGAGAGACCCAGTACTTC
CDR3aa: CASSVVQGGETQYF

d_gene: .
v_gene: TRBV5-1
abundance: .
j_gene: TRBJ2-7
CDR3nt: TGCGCCAGCAGCTTGGGAGGAGCGGAGGGCTACGAGCAGTACTTC
CDR3aa: CASSLGGAEGYEQYF

d_gene: TRBD1
v_gene: TRBV29-1
abundance: few
j_gene: TRBJ1-1
CDR3nt: TGCAGCACAGGACAGGGGGACTACACTGAAGCTTTCTTT
CDR3aa: CSTGQGDYTEAFF

d_gene: TRBD2
v_gene: TRBV14
abundance: .
j_gene: TRBJ2-2
CDR3nt: TGTGCCAGCAGCCAAGGACCTAGCGGGAGTTCGAACACCGGGGAGCTGTTTTTT
CDR3aa: CASSQGPSGSSNTGELFF

d_gene: .
v_gene: TRBV5-1
abundance: .
j_gene: TRBJ2-2
CDR3nt: TGCGCCAGCAGCTTTAGGCCGGGTCTTGGGGAGCTGTTTTTT
CDR3aa: CASSFRPGLGELFF

d_gene: TRBD2
v_gene: TRBV3-1
abundance: few
j_gene: TRBJ2-1
CDR3nt: TGTGCCAGCAGCCCGTTTCAATCACTAGCGGACTACAATGAGCAGTTCTTC
CDR3aa: CASSPFQSLADYNEQFF

d_gene: TRBD2
v_gene: TRBV12-3/TRBV12-4
abundance: many
j_gene: TRBJ2-7
CDR3nt: TGTGCCAGCAGTTTTCAGACTAGCGGGAGTATCTACGAGCAGTACTTC
CDR3aa: CASSFQTSGSIYEQYF

d_gene: .
v_gene: TRBV5-1
abundance: .
j_gene: TRBJ1-1
CDR3nt: TGCGCCAGCAATGCGGGCCTGAACACTGAAGCTTTCTTT
CDR3aa: CASNAGLNTEAFF

d_gene: .
v_gene: TRBV5-6
abundance: .
j_gene: TRBJ2-5
CDR3nt: TGTGCCAGTTTTCTCTTGGGGGCCAACGAGGCCCAGTACTTC
CDR3aa: CASFLLGANEAQYF

d_gene: .
v_gene: TRBV15
abundance: .
j_gene: TRBJ2-3
CDR3nt: TGTGCCACCAGCAGAGGAGTCCTCAGGGGCCCAGATACGCAGTATTTT
CDR3aa: CATSRGVLRGPDTQYF

d_gene: .
v_gene: TRBV12-3/TRBV12-4
abundance: few
j_gene: TRBJ2-5
CDR3nt: TGTGCCAGCAGTTTAGTTTACCGAGGAGAGACCCAGTACTTC
CDR3aa: CASSLVYRGETQYF

d_gene: TRBD2
v_gene: TRBV28
abundance: many
j_gene: TRBJ2-1
CDR3nt: TGTGCCAGCAGTCCTCTTCGGTCATTAGCGGGAACCTACAATGAGCAGTTCTTC
CDR3aa: CASSPLRSLAGTYNEQFF

d_gene: .
v_gene: TRBV25-1
abundance: many
j_gene: TRBJ2-1
CDR3nt: TGTGCCAGCATCGGCCGACATTACAATGAGCAGTTCTTC
CDR3aa: CASIGRHYNEQFF

d_gene: TRBD2
v_gene: TRBV9
abundance: few
j_gene: TRBJ2-2
CDR3nt: TGTGCCAGCAGCGTAGTAGGGACCGGGACTAGCGGGAAAACCGGGGAGCTGTTTTTT
CDR3aa: CASSVVGTGTSGKTGELFF

d_gene: .
v_gene: TRBV3-1
abundance: few
j_gene: TRBJ1-1
CDR3nt: TGTGCCAGCCCCTGCCCCGACACCGTCGCGAACACTGAAGCTTTCTTT
CDR3aa: CASPCPDTVANTEAFF

d_gene: TRBD1
v_gene: TRBV5-1
abundance: few
j_gene: TRBJ2-3
CDR3nt: TGCGCCAGCAGCGCCGGGACAGGTTACACAGATACGCAGTATTTT
CDR3aa: CASSAGTGYTDTQYF

d_gene: TRBD2
v_gene: TRBV20-1
abundance: .
j_gene: TRBJ2-1
CDR3nt: TGCAGTGCTCCTGGACTAGCGGGAATTAATGAGCAGTTCTTC
CDR3aa: CSAPGLAGINEQFF

d_gene: TRBD2
v_gene: TRBV6-5
abundance: .
j_gene: TRBJ2-6
CDR3nt: TGTGCCAGCAGTTACTGGGCGGGGGGGAGCTCTGGGGCCAACGTCCTGACTTTC
CDR3aa: CASSYWAGGSSGANVLTF

d_gene: .
v_gene: TRBV29-1
abundance: many
j_gene: TRBJ2-1
CDR3nt: TGCAGCGTTGGGCCCCGTAACAATGAGCAGTTCTTC
CDR3aa: CSVGPRNNEQFF

d_gene: TRBD2
v_gene: TRBV5-1
abundance: many
j_gene: TRBJ2-2
CDR3nt: TGCGCCAGCAGCTCCCGCTGGCGGGAGAATGGGGCCGGGGAGCTGTTTTTT
CDR3aa: CASSSRWRENGAGELFF

d_gene: .
v_gene: TRBV3-1
abundance: few
j_gene: TRBJ2-1
CDR3nt: TGTGCCAGCAGCCGACTGGGACTGGCCTACAATGAGCAGTTCTTC
CDR3aa: CASSRLGLAYNEQFF

d_gene: TRBD2
v_gene: TRBV20-1
abundance: .
j_gene: TRBJ2-7
CDR3nt: TGCAGTGCCCAACTAGCGGGAGTTGACGAGCAGTACTTC
CDR3aa: CSAQLAGVDEQYF

d_gene: .
v_gene: TRBV7-9
abundance: few
j_gene: TRBJ2-7
CDR3nt: TGTGCCAGCAGCTTTCGTTGGGATTCCGAGCAGTACTTC
CDR3aa: CASSFRWDSEQYF

d_gene: TRBD2
v_gene: TRBV2
abundance: .
j_gene: TRBJ2-1
CDR3nt: TGTGCCAGCAGTTATCAACTAGCGGGAGGTGACAATGAGCAGTTCTTC
CDR3aa: CASSYQLAGGDNEQFF